This TCR beta chain appears in the sequencing data of a study of cytomegalovirus exposure and HLA in healthy donors. Study-wide background: T cells numbering about 180 million yielded 95 million to 140 million unique TCR beta sequences in an earlier analysis.

Findings and caveats of the study: No immune exposure information besides CMV serostatus was available. A few of the chains that were CMV-associated were confirmed in vitro to be specific for CMV antigens. Cytomegalovirus association was assigned to 170 or so TCR beta chains.

The PCR employed 60 Vbeta primers together with 13 Jbeta primers. The table came from immunoSEQ multiplex PCR; TCRdb's copy has only in-frame clones and leaves some out. Among some 270,000 clones listed, 80% to 95% were seen once. The V gene lost 1 base and the J gene lost 1 base, with 14 bases spanning the gap. The CDR3 is 16 residues long. The germline V gene encodes CDR1 SGHDT and CDR2 YYEEEE. Concerning this clone itself: Its matching antigen is unknown.

The chain employs TRBV5-6 and TRBJ1-2, with D perhaps TRBD1 (5 bases). Sample: PBMCs. The clonotype originates from a girl under 10 years old in good health and CMV-seronegative. CDR3 sequence reads: CASSLPGQPLNYGYTF. CDR3 nucleotide sequence: TGTGCCAGCAGCTTGCCAGGGCAACCCCTTAACTATGGCTACACCTTC.